This T cell receptor (beta chain) was sequenced during a study of OX40 agonist ivuxolimab in advanced cancers. The wider study: Patients were treated with ivuxolimab, an agonistic anti-OX40 (CD134) antibody. Aged about 20 to 80 with a mean of 60 years, they were about 83% male. Of the patients, three showed partial responses, one with hepatocellular carcinoma and two with cutaneous melanoma.

Assay used: immunoSEQ multiplex PCR; TCRdb lists only in-frame clones, some missing. Among under 95,000 clones listed, roughly 82% were seen once. This TCR derives from an adult with an advanced solid tumor such as melanoma, head and neck, liver or kidney cancer. The sequences come from CD4+ or CD8+ T cells sorted from blood, collected in a trial of the OX40 agonist ivuxolimab.

Here the CDR3 DNA reads TGTGCCAGCAGCTTACCGACGGTATCCTACGAGCAGTACTTC. Its protein product is CASSLPTVSYEQYF. The chain links TRBV11-3 to TRBJ2-7; D is unresolved. V was trimmed by 2 bases and J by 1 base, leaving 9 bases between them. Germline V gene data show CDR1 as SGHNT and CDR2 as YENEEA. The CDR3 contains 14 residues.